This paragraph reports one T cell receptor beta chain. The data are from a study of blood T cell repertoires in COVID-19. In the study overall: COVID-19 samples from acute and convalescent phases originated in the United States, Italy and Spain. Sources were T cells, B-cell-depleted T cells, or PBMCs; the material itself was cDNA or gDNA.

Germline V gene sequence: CDR1 MNHEY, CDR2 SVGAGI. Trimming pared 6 bases from V and 2 bases from J, leaving 14 bases between. The CDR3 is made up of 14 amino acids. The authors' processing: Reference gene primers were amplified, and this amplification served to estimate nucleated cell counts. Generated by immunoSEQ multiplex PCR, the TCRdb table keeps only in-frame clones and is missing some. V and J calls and clone size are those listed in that table; D and trimming were worked out from the DNA. The table lists 20,000 to 30,000 clones, approximately 90% of them singletons. This clonotype was obtained from an older man with acute or convalescent COVID-19. The chain carries TRBV6-5 and TRBJ2-7, with D maybe TRBD2 (6 bases). Source material: peripheral blood. The CDR3 DNA reads TGTGCCAGCAGGGAGGGGCTCGAGGCCTACGAGCAGTACTTC. This gives the protein CASREGLEAYEQYF.